The T cell receptor (beta chain) described here comes from a study of prognosis after radiotherapy for stage I lung cancer. Study-level results: Lower post-radiation Shannon entropy was seen in patients who went on to develop distant metastases.

Points on this clonotype: Its antigen is not known. The missing conserved phenylalanine or tryptophan at the end of this CDR3 makes a read error likely.

TCR beta CDR3 amplification from genomic DNA was performed by two-round multiplex PCR. Gene-specific primers for each TRBV and TRBJ gene drove first-round PCR. TCRdb redid the calling of the multiplex PCR reads with MiXCR, one entry per CDR3 protein. The repertoire holds roughly 23,000 distinct CDR3 sequences, with about 40% as singletons. J lost 6 bases, V lost 5 bases, and 15 bases had no gene match. CDR3 length: 17 residues. The receptor's source is a donor at least 50 years old with non-small cell lung cancer. This material consisted of PBMCs, taken before or after stereotactic body radiation therapy (not recorded which). The chain recombines TRBV12-3 or TRBV12-4 with TRBJ2-1, with 8 bases fitting TRBD2. CDR3 sequence (DNA): TGTGCCAGCAGTCGACGCGAACGGACTAGCAATCCCAATGAGCAGTTCCTC. Amino acids: CASSRRERTSNPNEQFL.